The clone carrying this T cell receptor (beta chain) was recorded at least ten times. Per germline, CDR1 SNHLY and CDR2 FYNNEI. The CDR3 spans 15 residues. Trimming took off 0 bases at V and 12 bases at J, with 15 bases between the two ends. The data belong to a study of blood T cell repertoires in COVID-19. In the study's own analysis: The authors estimated nucleated cell counts from reference gene primer amplification. Profiling relied on immunoSEQ multiplex PCR, and the TCRdb table lists in-frame clones only, not all of them. For V, J and clone size, that table is used; D and trimming come from the DNA. This table has 220,000 or so clones, approximately 83% appearing once. Two negative PCRs, clearance, or symptom resolution had been documented for recovered Cohort 3 donors.

Sequences were obtained from PBMCs or T cells enriched from blood (not recorded which). The source is an older woman who had recovered from COVID-19. This chain links TRBV2 with TRBJ1-6; unclear D gene. In DNA, the CDR3 is TGTGCCAGCAGTGAAGCGCTCTATCGGGGTCGACCCCTCCACTTT. The encoded protein is CASSEALYRGRPLHF.